This is a list of T cell receptor beta chains from one sample in a study of T cell responses to AZD1222 COVID-19 vaccine. Using immunoSEQ multiplex PCR, the repertoire was profiled, and TCRdb retains in-frame clones only, with some absent. The sample contains some 120,000 clones, roughly 90% of which appear only once. The sequencing here drew on peripheral blood, taken on day 0 of AZD1222 vaccination. The source is an adult in good health. Both conserved end residues are trimmed from each CDR3. Only some rows state a clone size, as once, few, many or a class for expanded clones.

>TRBV28|-|TRBJ1-5
ASSLGRDPQPQH
>TRBV2|-|TRBJ1-1
ATRVGHLTEAF
>TRBV7-9|once|TRBJ1-2
ASSLGGRADGYT
>TRBV18|-|TRBJ1-1
ASSPVYLNTEAF
>TRBV5-1|-|TRBJ1-2
ASSLRPGQGEGGYT
>TRBV5-3|-|TRBJ2-5
ARSLGRAGYEGETQY
>TRBV7-2|-|TRBJ2-3
ASSERGGGSDTQY
>TRBV9|once|TRBJ1-2
ASSPGPWGYT
>TRBV5-5|-|TRBJ2-3
ASSRSQGDTQY
>TRBV3-1/TRBV3-2|-|TRBJ1-1
ASSQAILRRTGGSGTEAF
>TRBV18|-|TRBJ2-2
ASSPRQLTNTGELF
>TRBV25-1|-|TRBJ2-1
ASSGYDRVTYNEQF
>TRBV29-1|-|TRBJ1-1
SVERADTEAF
>TRBV25-1|-|TRBJ2-7
ASSSRGVSYEQY
>TRBV7-2|-|TRBJ1-3
ASSPETGTGNTIY
>TRBV7-2|once|TRBJ1-6
ASSSPPGQGNSPLH